This T cell receptor (beta chain) was observed in a study of CD8+CD57+ T cells in acquired aplastic anemia. The study's findings and limits: Patients and controls were not found to differ significantly in CD8+ Simpson's diversity.

For this clonotype: Its specificity is not known.

By flow cytometry, patients selected for sequencing had shown an expansion of CD8+CD57+ cells. Both TCR beta VDJ combination and CDR3 sequence profiling were carried out. Genomic DNA was the template for this profiling. Via MiXCR, TCRdb re-called the reads, giving one row per CDR3 protein. Of about 470,000 distinct CDR3 sequences listed, under 40% were seen once; the top ten hold approximately 0.82%. The V gene lost 6 bases and the J gene lost 3 bases, with 9 bases spanning the gap. The CDR3 loop spans 12 amino acids. The germline CDR1 and CDR2 sequences are SNHLY and FYNNEI. The TCR was taken from a human donor with aplastic anemia. Sequences were obtained from sorted CD4+, CD8+, or CD8+CD57+ T cells (not recorded which) from PBMCs. The chain is built from TRBV2 and TRBJ2-7; no clear D. CDR3: CASSTFSYEQYF. The DNA for the CDR3 is TGTGCCAGCAGCACTTTCAGCTACGAGCAGTACTTC.